Sequencing of this TCR beta chain was carried out in a study of T cell responses to AZD1222 COVID-19 vaccine. The assay was immunoSEQ multiplex PCR, and TCRdb's table has in-frame clones only and misses some. The sample lists about 200,000 clones; roughly 92% were seen once. Per the germline V gene, CDR1 is KGHSH and CDR2 is LQKENI. This CDR3 contains 15 residues. V lost 6 bases, J lost 0 bases, and 14 bases lay in between. Source: peripheral blood, taken 28 days after the second AZD1222 dose. V usage is TRBV18 and J usage is TRBJ1-1; D is uncertain. The clonotype was recovered from an adult who received the AZD1222 COVID-19 vaccine. CDR3 in DNA: TGTGCCAGCTCCGTCTTAGGGAGTCTGAACACTGAAGCTTTCTTT. Protein: CASSVLGSLNTEAFF.